The 7 T cell receptor beta chains reported below all come from one sample, sequenced in a study of shared clonotypes between healthy human individuals. Profiling relied on immunoSEQ multiplex PCR, and the TCRdb table lists in-frame clones only, not all of them. The sample gives approximately 2.1 million clones, over 90% of which show up once; 0.39% is in the top ten. The sample taken for sequencing was naive CD4+ T cells from PBMCs. Regarding subset: CD45RA+ positively selected. The receptors originated from a young man in good health. Some clones in this sample may be carry-over from other donors' samples.

The rearrangement uses TRBV30 and TRBJ2-7; the D gene is possibly TRBD2 (5 bases). The CDR3 has 13 amino acids. Trimming took off 4 bases at V and 2 bases at J, with 12 bases between the two ends. Germline V gives CDR1 GTSNPN, CDR2 SVGIG (reference sequence). The CDR3: CAWISRGTYEQYF. The CDR3 bases are TGTGCCTGGATAAGTCGGGGTACCTACGAGCAGTACTTC.

This chain joins TRBV28 and TRBJ1-6; tentative D call: TRBD1 (6 bases). CDR3 length: 14 amino acids. Trimming took 5 bases from V and 9 from J, leaving 14 bases between them. Germline-derived CDR1 and CDR2 are MDHEN and SYDVKM. CDR3 DNA sequence: TGTGCCAGCAGTCTCAGGGGTTTCGGTTCACCCCTCCACTTT. Its protein is CASSLRGFGSPLHF. The entire variable domain, with the rest obtained from reference TRBV28 and TRBJ1-6, is as follows: DVKVTQSSRYLVKRTGEKVFLECVQDMDHENMFWYRQDPGLGLRLIYFSYDVKMKEKGDIPEGYSVSREKKERFSLILESASTNQTSMYLCASSLRGFGSPLHFGNGTRLTVT.

In this sample, this clone turned up once. The V gene is TRBV2, the J gene TRBJ1-2; no reliable D call. The germline gives CDR1 SNHLY, CDR2 FYNNEI. The CDR3 extends over 15 amino acids. Trimming took off 2 bases at V and 0 bases at J, with 10 bases between the two ends. The CDR3 loop is CASSELRLTNYGYTF. Here the CDR3 DNA reads TGTGCCAGCAGTGAATTGAGACTTACTAACTATGGCTACACCTTC.

The chain has TRBV6-4 and TRBJ2-3, with D unclear. V was pared by 2 bases and J by 2 bases, with 11 bases between. There are 15 residues in the CDR3. Germline V gives CDR1 MRHNA, CDR2 SNTAGT. CDR3 bases: TGTGCCAGCAGTGACCCGGGCGTTCCCACAGATACGCAGTATTTT. It yields the protein CASSDPGVPTDTQYF.

V and J are TRBV6-1 and TRBJ1-1; D gene unclear. CDR1 MNHNS and CDR2 SASEGT come from the germline V gene. CDR3 size: 14 residues. Between the trimmed V and J ends, which lost 5 bases and 0 bases, there was a span of 10 bases. CDR3 sequence (DNA): TGTGCCAGCAGTCCCCAGACACTGAACACTGAAGCTTTCTTT. It specifies CASSPQTLNTEAFF.

The chain is built from TRBV7-6 and TRBJ1-5, with D perhaps TRBD1 (6 bases). Trimming removed 3 bases from V and 5 bases from J, with 8 bases in between. The germline CDR1 and CDR2 sequences are SGHVS and FNYEAQ. The CDR3 runs 13 residues. The CDR3 loop reads CASSLRGDQPQHF. CDR3 nucleotide sequence: TGTGCCAGCAGCTTGAGGGGGGATCAGCCCCAGCATTTT.

V and J are TRBV4-3 and TRBJ2-7; D possibly uses TRBD1 or TRBD2 (5 bases each). Germline loops: CDR1 LGHNA, CDR2 YSLEER. There are 15 residues in the CDR3. V was pared by 3 bases and J by 3 bases, with 15 bases between. This CDR3 reads CASSQDSGTYYEQYF. The CDR3 region has the DNA TGCGCCAGCAGCCAGGACTCCGGGACCTACTACGAGCAGTACTTC.